The following is a TCR beta chain sequence with its context. In the original workflow: Amplification of reference gene primers was used by the study to estimate nucleated cell counts. This table comes from immunoSEQ multiplex PCR, and its TCRdb copy is limited to in-frame clones, with some not included. V and J calls and clone size follow that table, whereas D and trimming were derived from the DNA. This sample yields about 240,000 clones, of which roughly 90% are seen a single time; around 7.8% belongs to the top ten. The CDR3 has 14 amino acids. Germline CDR1 is KGHDR and CDR2 is SFDVKD. V lost 3 bases and J 1 base, leaving 8 bases between the germline ends. The sample comes from a study of blood T cell repertoires in COVID-19.

The specimen was peripheral blood. The J gene is TRBJ1-2, the V gene TRBV24-1, with D unclear. The receptor was derived from a man in his sixties who had recovered from COVID-19. CDR3: CATSDGPHNYGYTF. The DNA of the CDR3 is TGTGCCACCAGTGATGGGCCACATAACTATGGCTACACCTTC.